This TCR beta chain was recorded in a study of shared clonotypes between healthy human individuals. Naive CD8 cells, CD45RO-negative and positively selected for CCR7, excluded terminally differentiated effector memory CD45RA+ cells. Note on this clone: Its specificity is not known.

General study findings and limits: Generally, estimated richness proved larger in naive subsets than it did in memory subsets. Among a few donors, roughly 5.4% of naive CD4 clonotypes were found in common. Clonotypes shared by all four sorted-subset donors had higher generation probabilities than non-shared clonotypes.

As handled by the study authors: Junction-only immunoSEQ data arrived without quality scores, meaning filtering differed. Libraries were prepared by immunoSEQ multiplex PCR; TCRdb keeps only in-frame clonotypes and omits some of them. That table is the source of V, J and clone size, and D and trimming were worked out from the DNA. The sample has approximately 810,000 clones, almost 95% seen once; the top ten hold approximately 25%. The TCR originated in a man under 40 in good health. Sequencing was performed on naive CD8+ T cells sorted from blood.

CDR3 region: CASSLVLAGEIHEQYF. The CDR3 DNA reads as TGTGCCAGCAGTTTAGTACTAGCGGGAGAAATCCACGAGCAGTACTTC. This rearrangement joins TRBV28 to TRBJ2-7, with TRBD2 identical over 11 bases. The CDR3 length is 16 residues. The germline CDR1 and CDR2 sequences are MDHEN and SYDVKM. V shed 2 bases, J shed 5 bases, and the junction held 8 bases outside the gene matches.